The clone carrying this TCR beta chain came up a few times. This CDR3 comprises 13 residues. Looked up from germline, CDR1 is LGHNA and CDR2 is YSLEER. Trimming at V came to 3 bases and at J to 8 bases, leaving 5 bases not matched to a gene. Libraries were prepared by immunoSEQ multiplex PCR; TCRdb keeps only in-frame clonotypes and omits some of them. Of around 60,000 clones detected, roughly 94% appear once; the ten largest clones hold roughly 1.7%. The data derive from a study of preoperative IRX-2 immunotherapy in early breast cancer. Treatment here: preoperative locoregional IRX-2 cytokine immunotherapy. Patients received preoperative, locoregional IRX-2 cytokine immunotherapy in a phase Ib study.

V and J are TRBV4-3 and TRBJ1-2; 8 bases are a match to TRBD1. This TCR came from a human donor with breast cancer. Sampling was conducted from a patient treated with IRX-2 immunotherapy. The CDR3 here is CASSQRTGLGYTF. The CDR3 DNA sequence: TGCGCCAGCAGCCAGAGGACAGGGCTAGGCTACACCTTC.